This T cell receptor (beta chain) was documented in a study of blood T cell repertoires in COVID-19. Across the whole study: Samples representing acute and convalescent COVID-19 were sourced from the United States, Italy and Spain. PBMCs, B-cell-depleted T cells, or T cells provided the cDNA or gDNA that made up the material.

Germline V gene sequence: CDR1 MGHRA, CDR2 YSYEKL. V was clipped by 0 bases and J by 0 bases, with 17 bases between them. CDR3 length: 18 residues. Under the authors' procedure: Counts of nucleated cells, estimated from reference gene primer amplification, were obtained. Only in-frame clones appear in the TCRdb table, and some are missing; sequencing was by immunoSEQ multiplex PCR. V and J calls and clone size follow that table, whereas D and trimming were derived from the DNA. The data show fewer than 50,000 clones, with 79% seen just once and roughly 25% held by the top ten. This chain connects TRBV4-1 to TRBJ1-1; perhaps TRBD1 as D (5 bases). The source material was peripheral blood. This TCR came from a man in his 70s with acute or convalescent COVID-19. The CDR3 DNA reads TGCGCCAGCAGCCAAGATCTAGGAAGACAGATCCTGAACACTGAAGCTTTCTTT. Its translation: CASSQDLGRQILNTEAFF.